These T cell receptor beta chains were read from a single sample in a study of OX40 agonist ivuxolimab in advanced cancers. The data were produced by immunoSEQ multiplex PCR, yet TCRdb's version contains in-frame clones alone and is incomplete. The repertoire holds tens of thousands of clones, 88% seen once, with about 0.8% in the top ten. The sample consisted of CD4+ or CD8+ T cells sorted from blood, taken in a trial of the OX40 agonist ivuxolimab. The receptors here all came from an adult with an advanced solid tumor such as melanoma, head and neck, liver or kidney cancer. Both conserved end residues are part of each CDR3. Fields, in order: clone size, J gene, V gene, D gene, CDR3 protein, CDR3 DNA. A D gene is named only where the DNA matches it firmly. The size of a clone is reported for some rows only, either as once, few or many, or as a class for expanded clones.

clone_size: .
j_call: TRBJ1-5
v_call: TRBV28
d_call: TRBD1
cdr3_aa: CASRPGTGSNQPQHF
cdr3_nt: TGTGCCAGCAGACCCGGGACAGGGAGTAATCAGCCCCAGCATTTT

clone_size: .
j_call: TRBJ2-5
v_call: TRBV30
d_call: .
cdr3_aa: CAWSVRSETQYF
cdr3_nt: TGTGCCTGGAGTGTTAGGTCAGAGACCCAGTACTTC

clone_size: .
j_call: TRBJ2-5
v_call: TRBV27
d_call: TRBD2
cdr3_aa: CASSLELAGAQETQYF
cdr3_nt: TGTGCCAGCAGTCTCGAACTAGCGGGAGCCCAAGAGACCCAGTACTTC

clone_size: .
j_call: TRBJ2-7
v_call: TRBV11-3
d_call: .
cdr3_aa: CASSLRKDVHSYEQYF
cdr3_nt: TGTGCCAGCAGCCTAAGGAAAGACGTACACTCCTACGAGCAGTACTTC

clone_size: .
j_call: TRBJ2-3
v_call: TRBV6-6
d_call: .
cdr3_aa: CASAEATDTQYF
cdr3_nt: TGTGCCAGCGCCGAGGCCACAGATACGCAGTATTTT

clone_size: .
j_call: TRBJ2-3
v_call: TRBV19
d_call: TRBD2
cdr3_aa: CASTHPWGGADTQYF
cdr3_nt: TGTGCCAGTACCCACCCCTGGGGGGGAGCTGATACGCAGTATTTT

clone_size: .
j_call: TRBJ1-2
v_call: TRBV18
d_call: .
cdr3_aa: CASSPFAARARGYTF
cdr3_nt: TGTGCCAGCTCACCATTCGCCGCTAGGGCTCGGGGCTACACCTTC

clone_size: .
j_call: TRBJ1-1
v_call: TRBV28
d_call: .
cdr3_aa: CASSLHTGSSEAFF
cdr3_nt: TGTGCCAGCAGTCTACATACAGGGTCTTCTGAAGCTTTCTTT

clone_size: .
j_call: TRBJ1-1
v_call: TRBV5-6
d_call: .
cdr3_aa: CASSTGRSQMNTEAFF
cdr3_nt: TGTGCCAGCAGCACGGGCCGGTCTCAAATGAACACTGAAGCTTTCTTT

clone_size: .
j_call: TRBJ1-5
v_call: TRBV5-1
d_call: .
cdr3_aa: CASSLGGGSNQPQHF
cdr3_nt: TGCGCCAGCAGCTTGGGAGGGGGTAGCAATCAGCCCCAGCATTTT

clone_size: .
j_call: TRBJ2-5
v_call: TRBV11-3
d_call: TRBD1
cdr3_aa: CASSSGQGLGETQYF
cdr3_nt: TGTGCCAGCAGCTCTGGACAGGGATTAGGGGAGACCCAGTACTTC

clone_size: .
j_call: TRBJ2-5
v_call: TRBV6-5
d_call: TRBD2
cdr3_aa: CASSRPGGVETQYF
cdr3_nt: TGTGCCAGCAGTCGCCCGGGGGGGGTAGAGACCCAGTACTTC

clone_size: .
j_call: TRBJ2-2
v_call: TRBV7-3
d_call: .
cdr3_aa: CASSLTFNTGELFF
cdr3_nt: TGTGCCAGCAGCTTAACGTTTAACACCGGGGAGCTGTTTTTT

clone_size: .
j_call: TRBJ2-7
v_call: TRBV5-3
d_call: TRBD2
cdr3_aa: CARSFWREALYEQYF
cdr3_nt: TGTGCCAGAAGCTTCTGGCGGGAGGCCCTCTACGAGCAGTACTTC

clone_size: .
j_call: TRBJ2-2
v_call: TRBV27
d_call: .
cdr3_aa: CASSTYTGELFF
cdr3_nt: TGTGCCAGCAGTACATACACCGGGGAGCTGTTTTTT

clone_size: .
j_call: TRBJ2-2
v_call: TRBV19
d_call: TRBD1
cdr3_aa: CASSIRGQSTGELFF
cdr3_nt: TGTGCCAGTAGTATAAGGGGGCAAAGCACCGGGGAGCTGTTTTTT

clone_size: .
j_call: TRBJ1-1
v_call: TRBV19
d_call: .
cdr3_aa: CASSQLGTEAFF
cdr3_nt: TGTGCCAGTAGTCAGCTGGGAACTGAAGCTTTCTTT

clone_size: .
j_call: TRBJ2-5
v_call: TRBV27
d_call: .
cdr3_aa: CASSLRAGETQYF
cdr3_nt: TGTGCCAGCAGCCTGAGGGCAGGCGAGACCCAGTACTTC

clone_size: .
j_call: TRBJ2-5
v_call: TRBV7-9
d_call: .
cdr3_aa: CASSLGGRQETQYF
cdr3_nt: TGTGCCAGCAGCTTGGGGGGACGCCAAGAGACCCAGTACTTC

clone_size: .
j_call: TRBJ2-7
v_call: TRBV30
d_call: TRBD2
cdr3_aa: CAWTPRTTAGVYEQYF
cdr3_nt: TGTGCCTGGACCCCGCGAACGACAGCGGGAGTCTACGAGCAGTACTTC

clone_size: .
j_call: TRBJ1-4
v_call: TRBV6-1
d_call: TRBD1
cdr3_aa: CASSQGGAWEKLFF
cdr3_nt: TGTGCCAGCAGCCAGGGGGGGGCTTGGGAAAAACTGTTTTTT

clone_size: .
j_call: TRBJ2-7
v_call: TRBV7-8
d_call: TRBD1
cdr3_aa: CASSRLTGGGYEQYF
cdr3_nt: TGTGCCAGCAGCCGCTTGACAGGGGGCGGATACGAGCAGTACTTC

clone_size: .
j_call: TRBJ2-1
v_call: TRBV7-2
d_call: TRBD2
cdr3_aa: CASSDGAGGDEQFF
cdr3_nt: TGTGCCAGCAGCGATGGGGCGGGAGGCGATGAGCAGTTCTTC

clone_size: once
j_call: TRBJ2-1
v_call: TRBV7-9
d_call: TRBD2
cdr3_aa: CASSLIPIRRLAGGYEQFF
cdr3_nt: TGTGCCAGCAGCTTAATTCCCATTCGGCGACTAGCGGGAGGGTACGAGCAGTTCTTC

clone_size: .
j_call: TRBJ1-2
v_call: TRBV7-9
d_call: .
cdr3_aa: CASSLGGGPGGYTF
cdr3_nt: TGTGCCAGCAGCTTAGGAGGAGGGCCAGGGGGCTACACCTTC

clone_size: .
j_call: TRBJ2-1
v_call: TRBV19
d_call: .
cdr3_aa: CASSPIQGVVEQFF
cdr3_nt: TGTGCCAGTAGTCCCATTCAGGGAGTAGTTGAGCAGTTCTTC

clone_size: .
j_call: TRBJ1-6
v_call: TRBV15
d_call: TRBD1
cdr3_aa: CATSGQGASLHF
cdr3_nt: TGTGCCACCAGCGGACAGGGAGCATCCCTCCACTTT

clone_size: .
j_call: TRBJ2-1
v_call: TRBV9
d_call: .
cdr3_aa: CASSGTFVRTSSYNEQFF
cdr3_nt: TGTGCCAGCAGCGGAACTTTCGTTCGGACGAGCTCCTACAATGAGCAGTTCTTC

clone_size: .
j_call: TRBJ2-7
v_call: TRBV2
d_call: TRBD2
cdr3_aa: CASTLAGAYEQYF
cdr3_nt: TGTGCCAGCACTTTAGCGGGAGCCTACGAGCAGTACTTC

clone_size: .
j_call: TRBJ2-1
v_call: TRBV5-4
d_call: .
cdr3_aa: CASSLTGSYNEQFF
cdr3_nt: TGTGCCAGCAGCTTAACGGGGTCCTACAATGAGCAGTTCTTC